This TCR beta chain is from a study of T cells after yellow fever vaccination (dated by TCRdb to the late 2010s). Study-level background: The SMART-Seq v4 Ultra Low Input RNA kit was used to prepare libraries from fractions with low cell numbers. Bulk TCR alpha and beta repertoires were sequenced longitudinally to track T-cell clones before and after primary and booster YFV17D yellow fever vaccination. Two healthy male donors, one aged 18 to 30 and one aged 30 to 39 years, were included in the cohort. Blood was drawn at multiple timepoints before and after primary and secondary immunization, with bulk PBMC replicates and cell subsets isolated. What the study reported, not specific to this receptor: A small share of clonotypes was detected in both CD4 and CD8 compartments, with the overlap likely arising from convergent recombination. The study included only two donors, which limits how far the findings can be generalized. FACS-sorted repertoires could contain abundant contaminating clonotypes from the bulk population, so computational filtering was required. Compared with the primary T-cell response, the secondary T-cell response was weaker but faster, peaking on day 5 rather than day 15. After the booster, most clones that had expanded after primary vaccination were detected again (around 97% of CD4 and 70% to 90% of CD8), suggesting broad maintenance of memory.

TCR cDNA was synthesized by 5'RACE template switching, which introduced a universal primer site and unique molecular identifiers. Priming of cDNA synthesis was performed from both the TCR alpha and TCR beta constant segments. Libraries were amplified in two PCR steps, with sample barcodes and sequencing adapters added in the second step. Sequencing of libraries was done on Illumina HiSeq 2500 (2x100 bp) or NovaSeq (2x150 bp). In the source study's methods: MIGEC was used to demultiplex reads and collapse the reads into UMI consensus sequences, and MiXCR was used for V(D)J alignment. Using edgeR on replicate PBMC samples, clonotypes were called vaccine-responding if FDR was below 0.01 and the log2 fold change was above 5 up to day 15. Each bulk clonotype received a CD4 or CD8 identity based on whether the sequenced CD4 or CD8 repertoire contained that clonotype at higher abundance. In-frame beta chains were kept once TCRdb had trimmed the public reads at Q25 with fastp and called clones with MiXCR. Rows with one shared CDR3 protein collapse into an entry with the most common genes and DNA. TCRdb assigned the V and J calls; the authors' analysis was not used. The sample records under 150,000 distinct CDR3 sequences, 7% to 9% of which are singletons. In total, the top ten clones hold roughly 0.73% of the sample.

Per the germline V gene (reference sequence), SEHNR is the CDR1 and FQNEAQ is the CDR2. Trimming removed 2 bases from V and 12 bases from J, leaving 16 bases between the germline ends. Counted from cysteine to phenylalanine, this CDR3 has 13 amino acids. The retained sequence is limited to the CDR3, 39 bases, with the frame set at the first base. This clonotype appeared a few times. This clone's antigen is unknown. No base quality information exists; no much larger clone differs at one position. The sample's treatment or condition label, decoded: live attenuated yellow fever vaccine strain. PBMCs were isolated from peripheral blood using a standard Ficoll-Paque protocol. CD4 and CD8 T-cell fractions were isolated with Dynabeads CD4 and CD8 positive selection kits. TriZol was used to extract RNA from bulk PBMCs, CD4 and CD8 fractions, and dextramer-positive and dextramer-negative fractions.

The TCR comes from a man aged 25-45 years who received the YFV17D yellow fever vaccine. The input for sequencing was CD4+ T cells sorted from PBMCs, taken 5 days after the yellow fever booster vaccination. The chain uses TRBV7-9 and TRBJ1-2; TRBD1 is a possible D gene, resting on 5 matching bases. This receptor has the CDR3 CASSLLGTGNHTF. The bases read TGTGCCAGCAGCTTACTCGGGACTGGGAATCACACCTTC.